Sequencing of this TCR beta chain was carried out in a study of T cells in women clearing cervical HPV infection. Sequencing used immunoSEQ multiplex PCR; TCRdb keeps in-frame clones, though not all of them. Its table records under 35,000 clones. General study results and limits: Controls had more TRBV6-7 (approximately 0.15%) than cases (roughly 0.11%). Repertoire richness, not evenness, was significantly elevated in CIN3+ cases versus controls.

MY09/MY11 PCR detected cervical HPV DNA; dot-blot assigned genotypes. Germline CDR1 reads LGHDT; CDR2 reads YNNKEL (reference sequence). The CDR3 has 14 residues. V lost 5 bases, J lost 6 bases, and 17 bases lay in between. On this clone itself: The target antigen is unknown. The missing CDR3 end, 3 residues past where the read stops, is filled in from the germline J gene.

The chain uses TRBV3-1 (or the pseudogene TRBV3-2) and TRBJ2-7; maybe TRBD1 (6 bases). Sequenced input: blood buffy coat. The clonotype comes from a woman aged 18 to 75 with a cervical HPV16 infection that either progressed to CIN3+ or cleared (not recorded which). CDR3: CASSTSHRVGEQYF. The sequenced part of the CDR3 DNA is TGTGCCAGCAGCACCTCGCACAGGGTTGGCGAG.